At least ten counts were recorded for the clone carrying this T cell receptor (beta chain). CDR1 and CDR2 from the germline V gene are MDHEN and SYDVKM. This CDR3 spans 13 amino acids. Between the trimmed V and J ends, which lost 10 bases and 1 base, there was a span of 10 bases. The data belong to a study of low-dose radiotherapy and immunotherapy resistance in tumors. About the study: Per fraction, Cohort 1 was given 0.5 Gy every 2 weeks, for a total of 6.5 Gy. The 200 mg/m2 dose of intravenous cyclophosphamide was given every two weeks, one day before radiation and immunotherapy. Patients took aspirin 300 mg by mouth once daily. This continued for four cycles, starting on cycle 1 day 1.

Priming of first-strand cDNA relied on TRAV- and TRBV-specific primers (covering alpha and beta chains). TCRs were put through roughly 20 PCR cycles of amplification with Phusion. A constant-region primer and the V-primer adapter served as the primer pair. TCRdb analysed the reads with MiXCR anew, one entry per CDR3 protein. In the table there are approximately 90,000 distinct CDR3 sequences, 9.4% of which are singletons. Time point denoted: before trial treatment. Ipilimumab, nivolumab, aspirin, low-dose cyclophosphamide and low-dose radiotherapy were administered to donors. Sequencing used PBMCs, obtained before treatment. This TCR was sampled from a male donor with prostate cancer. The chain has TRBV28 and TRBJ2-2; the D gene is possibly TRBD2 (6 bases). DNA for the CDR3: TGTGCCATCTTAGCGGTGAACACCGGGGAGCTGTTTTTT. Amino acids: CAILAVNTGELFF.